This T cell receptor beta chain was captured by sequencing in a study of T cell changes during pregnancy in multiple sclerosis. CDR1 is SGHNT and CDR2 is YYREEE in the germline V gene (reference sequence). Unmatched junction bases numbered 6, after V lost 1 base and J lost 5 bases. The CDR3 contains 16 residues. TCRdb keeps only in-frame clones here, not all; method: immunoSEQ multiplex PCR. The sample contains more than 65,000 clones, about 95% of which appear only once. This receptor was identified in a female donor with multiple sclerosis, enrolled in a pregnancy study. The specimen was peripheral blood, collected in the second trimester of pregnancy. The chain joins TRBV5-4 to TRBJ2-1; 10 bases match TRBD2. CDR3 nucleotide sequence: TGTGCCAGCAGCTTGCCTAGCGGGAGACCGGACAATGAGCAGTTCTTC. Translating gives CASSLPSGRPDNEQFF.